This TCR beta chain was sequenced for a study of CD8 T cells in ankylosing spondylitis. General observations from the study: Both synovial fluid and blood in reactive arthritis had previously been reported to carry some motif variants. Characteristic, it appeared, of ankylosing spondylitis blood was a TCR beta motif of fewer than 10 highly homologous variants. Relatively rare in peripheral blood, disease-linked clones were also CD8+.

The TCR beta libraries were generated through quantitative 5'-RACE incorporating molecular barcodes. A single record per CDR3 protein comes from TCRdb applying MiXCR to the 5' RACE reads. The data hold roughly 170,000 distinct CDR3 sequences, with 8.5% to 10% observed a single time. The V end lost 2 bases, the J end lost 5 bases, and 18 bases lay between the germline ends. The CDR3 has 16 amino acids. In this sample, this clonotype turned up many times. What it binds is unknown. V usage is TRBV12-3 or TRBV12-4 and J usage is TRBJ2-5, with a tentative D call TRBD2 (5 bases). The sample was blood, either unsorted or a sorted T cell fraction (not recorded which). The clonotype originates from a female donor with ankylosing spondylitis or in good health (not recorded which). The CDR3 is CASSLTGPLGGETQYF. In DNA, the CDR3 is TGTGCCAGCAGTTTAACCGGCCCCCTTGGCGGGGAGACCCAGTACTTC.